This TCR beta chain was documented in a study of technical replicates of blood from several donors. Assay: immunoSEQ multiplex PCR; the TCRdb copy retains only in-frame clones and omits some. The sample contains 65,000 to 85,000 clones, over 90% of which appear only once. The CDR3 has 14 residues. In germline, CDR1 is SGHRS, CDR2 YFSETQ. V shed 0 bases, J shed 7 bases, and the junction held 6 bases outside the gene matches. The chain has TRBV5-1 and TRBJ1-1, with TRBD1 identical over 7 bases. This sequence originates from a human donor in good health. Sequenced: T cells isolated from PBMCs. The chain's CDR3 is CASSLVGGGHEAFF. In DNA form, the CDR3 reads TGCGCCAGCAGCTTGGTAGGGGGCGGTCATGAAGCTTTCTTT.